These 23 T cell receptor beta chains were all obtained from the same sample, sequenced in a study of blood T cell repertoires in COVID-19. The table came from immunoSEQ multiplex PCR; TCRdb's copy has only in-frame clones and leaves some out. The sample contains approximately 290,000 clones, approximately 90% of which appear only once. The sequencing input was peripheral blood. The source of these receptors is a woman under 40 with COVID-19, enrolled during active disease.

V gene TRBV10-1 combines with J gene TRBJ2-2; D remains ambiguous. V lost 5 bases to trimming and J lost 1 base, with 8 bases between them. Germline CDR1 and CDR2: WNHNN and SYGVQD (reference sequence). The CDR3 has 14 residues. CDR3 protein: CASSKTRNTGELFF. The CDR3 coding sequence is TGCGCCAGCAGTAAGACAAGGAACACCGGGGAGCTGTTTTTT.

The V and J genes are TRBV9 and TRBJ2-3, with D unclear. V lost 0 bases, J lost 4 bases, and 9 bases lay in between. The CDR3 has 14 amino acids. Germline lookup yields CDR1 SGDLS and CDR2 YYNGEE. CDR3 amino acids: CASSVAGSSDTQYF. The CDR3, as DNA: TGTGCCAGCAGCGTAGCGGGTAGTTCAGATACGCAGTATTTT.

The chain uses TRBV19 and TRBJ1-3; D might be TRBD1 (5 bases). The V gene's germline CDR1 is LNHDA and CDR2 SQIVND (reference sequence). V lost 4 bases, J lost 7 bases, and 8 bases lay in between. The CDR3 sequence is 12 residues long. CDR3 region: CASSTGRNTIYF. The DNA of the CDR3 is TGTGCCAGTAGTACAGGGCGGAACACCATATATTTT.

A remark on this clone: Within the sample, other DNA sequences also encode this same CDR3. V gene TRBV30 combines with J gene TRBJ2-2; TRBD2 matches at 8 bases. Germline CDR1 GTSNPN, CDR2 SVGIG (reference sequence). The CDR3 contains 15 residues. V was pared by 0 bases and J by 1 base, with 1 base of the junction left unmatched. The DNA for the CDR3 is TGTGCCTGGAGTGTAACTAGCGGGAACACCGGGGAGCTGTTTTTT. Its translation: CAWSVTSGNTGELFF.

V and J are TRBV19 and TRBJ2-7, with TRBD2 matching over 7 bases. With V trimmed by 3 bases and J by 5 bases, 13 bases remained unmatched. This CDR3 region has 16 residues. The germline CDR1 and CDR2 sequences are LNHDA and SQIVND (reference sequence). The CDR3 sequence is CASSIGGLGGSDEQYF. CDR3 coding DNA: TGTGCCAGTAGTATCGGTGGGCTTGGCGGGAGCGACGAGCAGTACTTC.

The chain has TRBV5-1 and TRBJ1-5; possibly TRBD1 for D (5 bases). The germline V gene has CDR1 SGHRS and CDR2 YFSETQ. The CDR3 covers 15 residues. Trimming left V 2 bases short and J 5 bases short, with 14 bases between. CDR3 coding DNA: TGCGCCAGCAGCTTCGAAGGGGCGCTGGATCAGCCCCAGCATTTT. It translates to CASSFEGALDQPQHF. Filled out from reference TRBV5-1 and TRBJ1-5, the complete variable domain reads KAGVTQTPRYLIKTRGQQVTLSCSPISGHRSVSWYQQTPGQGLQFLFEYFSETQRNKGNFPGRFSGRQFSNSRSEMNVSTLELGDSALYLCASSFEGALDQPQHFGDGTRLSIL.

V gene TRBV2 combines with J gene TRBJ2-1; TRBD2 aligns across 8 bases. Unmatched junction bases numbered 8, after V lost 10 bases and J lost 3 bases. This CDR3 is built from 14 residues. Germline CDR1 reads SNHLY; CDR2 reads FYNNEI. CDR3 amino acids: CAIKSGRVYNEQFF. CDR3 in DNA: TGTGCCATCAAAAGCGGGAGAGTCTACAATGAGCAGTTCTTC.

In DNA, the CDR3 is TGTGCCAGCAGCGTAGGGGGCGGGAGGGCGTTGCTTCCCGATACGCAGTATTTT. Its protein product is CASSVGGGRALLPDTQYF. This rearrangement joins TRBV9 to TRBJ2-3; TRBD2 aligns across 9 bases. Trimming cost V 0 bases and J 6 bases; bases outside gene matches: 14. This CDR3 contains 18 residues. Germline values: CDR1 SGDLS, CDR2 YYNGEE.

The gene calls are TRBV30 and TRBJ1-4, with D perhaps matching TRBD1 (5 bases). Germline V gene lookup returns CDR1 GTSNPN and CDR2 SVGIG (reference sequence). The length of the CDR3 is 12 residues. With 4 bases removed from V and 8 bases from J, the gap between germline ends came to 11 bases. In DNA form, the CDR3 reads TGTGCCTGGAAGGGGCCGAAAGAAAAACTGTTTTTT. It encodes CAWKGPKEKLFF.

The chain employs TRBV10-2 and TRBJ2-7, with 9 bases fitting TRBD1. Germline V gene lookup returns CDR1 WSHSY and CDR2 SAAADI. V shed 6 bases, J shed 6 bases, and the junction held 9 bases outside the gene matches. The CDR3 has 14 amino acids. The CDR3 region has the DNA TGCGCCAGCAGGCTGGGACAGGGCCCGCGCGAGCAGTACTTC. Residues: CASRLGQGPREQYF.

The chain links TRBV25-1 to TRBJ2-1; 11 nucleotides align to TRBD1. The CDR3 is 14 amino acids. Per the germline V gene, CDR1 is MGHDK and CDR2 is SYGVNS. Trimming removed 5 bases from V and 8 bases from J; junction bases left unmatched: 5. As DNA, the CDR3 is TGTGCCAGCAGTCCCGGACAGGGGGCTGATGAGCAGTTCTTC. Encoded protein: CASSPGQGADEQFF.

This chain connects TRBV18 to TRBJ1-2, with D hard to call. The ends were cut back, 2 bases at V and 1 base at J, with 14 bases in the middle. Germline loops: CDR1 KGHSH, CDR2 LQKENI. The CDR3 extends over 16 amino acids. The CDR3 nucleotides are TGTGCCAGCTCACCAATTTTGGACTCCTTTAACTATGGCTACACCTTC. Translated: CASSPILDSFNYGYTF.

The J gene is TRBJ1-1, the V gene TRBV28; D gene unclear. Germline V gene lookup returns CDR1 MDHEN and CDR2 SYDVKM. The V end lost 1 base, the J end lost 1 base, and 7 bases lay between the germline ends. This CDR3 region has 14 residues. For the CDR3, the DNA is TGTGCCAGCAGTTTATCGAGAGGGAACACTGAAGCTTTCTTT. Its protein is CASSLSRGNTEAFF.

This clone was detected only a few times. The chain joins TRBV5-8 to TRBJ1-3; 8 bases are a match to TRBD1. The CDR3 runs 15 residues. The V gene's germline CDR1 is SGHTS and CDR2 YDEGEE. V gave up 2 bases and J gave up 6 bases; unmatched junction bases: 7. The CDR3 DNA reads TGTGCCAGCAGCTTCCGGACAGGGAATCAAAACACCATATATTTT. It yields the protein CASSFRTGNQNTIYF. Based on the CDR3 plus reference TRBV5-8 and TRBJ1-3, the full variable domain is EAGVTQSPTHLIKTRGQQATLRCSPISGHTSVYWYQQALGLGLQFLLWYDEGEERNRGNFPPRFSGRQFPNYSSELNVNALELEDSALYLCASSFRTGNQNTIYFGEGSWLTVV.

Points on this clone: The identical CDR3 is also encoded by other nucleotide sequences in the sample. V is TRBV5-4 and J is TRBJ1-4, with 9 nucleotides matching TRBD1. The V gene's germline CDR1 is SGHNT and CDR2 YYREEE (reference sequence). With V trimmed by 5 bases and J by 7 bases, 6 bases remained unmatched. This CDR3 is built from 14 residues. For the CDR3, the DNA is TGTGCCAGCAGTCCCGACAGGGGGTCTGAAAAACTGTTTTTT. Protein sequence: CASSPDRGSEKLFF.

The rearrangement uses TRBV5-1 and TRBJ1-6; 7 nucleotides line up with TRBD1. V was clipped by 2 bases and J by 14 bases; unmatched bases: 4. Looked up from germline, CDR1 is SGHRS and CDR2 is YFSETQ. The CDR3 loop spans 12 amino acids. For the CDR3, the DNA is TGCGCCAGCAGCTTCCAGGGGGAGGCCCTCCACTTT. Its protein is CASSFQGEALHF.

V gene TRBV29-1 combines with J gene TRBJ2-1, with 7 bases aligning to TRBD2. After removal of 1 base from V and 15 bases from J, the junction contained 6 bases not matched to a gene. The CDR3 loop spans 11 amino acids. The germline gives CDR1 SQVTM, CDR2 ANQGSEA. CDR3 sequence reads: CSVEGGGVPFF. The CDR3 nucleotides are TGCAGCGTTGAAGGGGGAGGGGTACCGTTCTTC.

V usage is TRBV28 and J usage is TRBJ2-7, with 9 bases that match TRBD2. There are 14 residues in the CDR3. The V gene end was trimmed by 6 bases and the J gene end by 5 bases; junction bases not matched to a gene: 8. Per germline, CDR1 MDHEN and CDR2 SYDVKM. CDR3 sequence: CASRGAGGRDEQYF. The DNA for the CDR3 is TGTGCCAGCAGAGGAGCGGGAGGAAGGGACGAGCAGTACTTC.

CDR3 bases: TGTGCCAGTAGTATAGGGAGCGGCAATGAGCAGTTCTTC. Amino acid sequence: CASSIGSGNEQFF. The chain combines TRBV19 with TRBJ2-1, with D maybe TRBD2 (5 bases). Germline CDR1 and CDR2: LNHDA and SQIVND (reference sequence). The ends were cut back, 1 base at V and 6 bases at J, with 7 bases in the middle. CDR3 size: 13 residues.

V usage is TRBV2 and J usage is TRBJ2-1; 11 positions match TRBD2. The V segment lost 4 bases and the J segment 3 bases; nucleotides outside the gene matches: 17. The germline CDR1 and CDR2 sequences are SNHLY and FYNNEI. The CDR3 contains 20 residues. For the CDR3, the DNA is TGTGCCAGCAGTGGATCATTGACTAGCGGGAAACGCACTCTCTACAATGAGCAGTTCTTC. Translated: CASSGSLTSGKRTLYNEQFF.

In its sample, this clone was seen once. The J gene is TRBJ2-1, the V gene TRBV29-1; 7 nucleotides match TRBD2. This CDR3 region has 15 residues. CDR1 is SQVTM, CDR2 ANQGSEA, per germline. V lost 6 bases to trimming and J lost 5 bases; unmatched junction nucleotides: 13. CDR3: CSVDLSAGAHNEQFF. The DNA for the CDR3 is TGCAGCGTGGATCTTTCCGCGGGAGCGCACAATGAGCAGTTCTTC.

The chain couples TRBV7-9 to TRBJ1-2; the match to TRBD1 covers 12 bases. Germline V gene data show CDR1 as SEHNR and CDR2 as FQNEAQ (reference sequence). CDR3 length: 18 amino acids. J lost 5 bases, V lost 2 bases, and 12 bases had no gene match. The CDR3 DNA sequence: TGTGCCAGCAGCTTATGGGGGACAGGGGGCCCTCGGAGATATGGCTACACCTTC. This gives the protein CASSLWGTGGPRRYGYTF.

J is TRBJ2-7 and V is TRBV2, with a possible D match to TRBD1 (6 bases). CDR1 is SNHLY, CDR2 FYNNEI, per germline. The CDR3 loop spans 14 amino acids. V was cut by 4 bases and J by 0 bases, with 10 bases left in between. The CDR3 DNA sequence: TGTGCCAGCAGTGGGGGGCAGGCCTCCTACGAGCAGTACTTC. Its translation: CASSGGQASYEQYF.